This T cell receptor (beta chain) was identified during a study of blood T cell repertoires in COVID-19. The authors' processing: How many nucleated cells were present was estimated from reference gene primer amplification. Only in-frame clones appear in the TCRdb table, and some are missing; sequencing was by immunoSEQ multiplex PCR. Clone size and V and J calls were adopted from that table, with D and trimming inferred from the DNA. The sample includes some 130,000 clones, about 79% seen only once; the top ten take about a sixth. The sequence was collected from a woman aged 45-65 years with acute or convalescent COVID-19. Material: peripheral blood.

CDR3 sequence (DNA): TGTGCCAGCAGGCCGGGACAAAACTACGAGCAGTACTTC. Translated, it gives CASRPGQNYEQYF. The rearrangement joins TRBV6-6 to TRBJ2-7, with D possibly being TRBD1 (6 bases). Germline CDR1 and CDR2: MNHNY and SVGAGI (reference sequence). V was clipped by 6 bases and J by 3 bases, with 12 bases between them. The CDR3 runs 13 residues.